This TCR beta chain appears in the sequencing data of a study of blood T cell repertoires in COVID-19 (dated by TCRdb to 2018 to 2021). In terms of the full investigation: Collaborator samples came from the United States, Italy and Spain and covered acute and convalescent phases of COVID-19. The material from the prospective study consisted of cDNA or gDNA derived from T cells, B-cell-depleted T cells, or PBMCs. Subjects who had been exposed to COVID-19, were actively infected with it, or had recovered from it provided the deeply sampled blood TCRbeta repertoires that made up the dataset. Nearly every sample came with metadata listing a de-identified subject ID, COVID-19 status, age in years and sex. Samples came from the ongoing ImmuneRACE study (first 160 participants) plus 1,254 subjects from 6 global collaborators. A freely available public database, intended as a resource for researchers studying the immune response to SARS-CoV-2, is where the repertoires were released. Where HLA class I and class II types were available, the types were taken from metadata supplied by the sample provider, not from assay-based typing.

Findings and caveats that apply to the study as a whole: How much clinical and demographic metadata was included differed by source and by participant, and the metadata was provided uncurated.

The immunoSEQ Assay, a bias-controlled multiplex PCR, was used to amplify TCRbeta CDR3 regions from genomic DNA. On the authors' methods: Within the assay, amplification of reference gene primers was used to estimate how many nucleated cells each sample contained. To quantify the absolute abundance of each unique TCRbeta CDR3 rearrangement, sequence reads were collapsed and filtered. Productive Simpson clonality was computed per sample as the square root of Simpson's diversity index over productive rearrangements. TCRdb took over this immuneACCESS table, retaining in-frame rearrangements with V and J assigned. Such tables are incomplete; in checked studies, under half of the missing clones stem from an unresolved V gene, and the remainder is unexplained. That table furnishes V, J and clone size, whereas the DNA furnished D and trimming. Within this sample are about 530,000 clones, with around 90% of them counted one time only. Of the sample, around 7.8% falls within the top ten clones.

On this clone: The antigen this receptor binds is unknown. No much larger clone is present one base from it, and per-base qualities are unavailable.

In Seattle, one collaborating source enrolled patients while the infection was active and tracked those patients longitudinally over the course of disease. Whole blood was collected in K2EDTA tubes by collaborating institutions according to the institutions' own protocols. For TCRbeta analysis, collaborator samples were shipped as frozen whole blood, as isolated PBMCs, or as DNA extracted from either sample type. Between the V and J ends, shortened by 2 bases and 5 bases respectively, the junction contains 7 bases. The CDR3 numbers 13 residues from cysteine through phenylalanine. CDR3 DNA is the only sequence kept; it has 39 bases, read in frame from the first base. CDR1 is given as ENHRY and CDR2 as SYGVKD, both from the germline V gene.

The origin of this receptor is a woman aged 50 to 60 with COVID-19, enrolled during active disease. Sequencing used peripheral blood. The sequence joins TRBV10-3 to TRBJ1-5; there is no confident call for the D gene. The nucleotide sequence reads as follows: TGTGCCATCAGTGAGCTACCGCATCAGCCCCAGCATTTT. This is translated as CAISELPHQPQHF.